This is a list of T cell receptor beta chains from one sample in a study of cytomegalovirus exposure and HLA in healthy donors. The assay was immunoSEQ multiplex PCR, and TCRdb's table has in-frame clones only and misses some. The sample shows under 100,000 clones, roughly 82% of them seen only once. The sequencing sample was made of PBMCs. These receptors all come from a human donor in good health. The CDR3 runs from the conserved cysteine through the conserved F or W.

j_gene: TRBJ1-1
v_gene: TRBV19
CDR3aa: CASSPGTGKLNTEAFF

j_gene: TRBJ1-4
v_gene: TRBV5-6
CDR3aa: CASSSGGRGTVVEKLFF

j_gene: TRBJ1-4
v_gene: TRBV6-6
CDR3aa: CASSLPGDSTNEKLFF

j_gene: TRBJ2-7
v_gene: TRBV19
CDR3aa: CASTGTGGGYEQYF

j_gene: TRBJ2-5
v_gene: TRBV9
CDR3aa: CASSPGETQYF

j_gene: TRBJ2-7
v_gene: TRBV11-2
CDR3aa: CASSFGQLYEQYF

j_gene: TRBJ2-7
v_gene: TRBV14
CDR3aa: CASSQVLDYPPLEQYF

j_gene: TRBJ1-2
v_gene: TRBV12-5
CDR3aa: CASGFQNYGYTF

j_gene: TRBJ1-4
v_gene: TRBV23-1
CDR3aa: CASSQIPRGEGGSPTNEKLFF

j_gene: TRBJ1-3
v_gene: TRBV11-2
CDR3aa: CASSLGRGRSGNTIYF

j_gene: TRBJ1-1
v_gene: TRBV11-2
CDR3aa: CASSLEEGRTEAFF

j_gene: TRBJ2-7
v_gene: TRBV6-6
CDR3aa: CASNGQGKDEQYF

j_gene: TRBJ2-5
v_gene: TRBV6-5
CDR3aa: CASSYGTRGETQYF

j_gene: TRBJ1-5
v_gene: TRBV5-1
CDR3aa: CASSLEVAGQPQHF

j_gene: TRBJ2-1
v_gene: TRBV5-1
CDR3aa: CASSLKGGGSSGRATLGSEQFF

j_gene: TRBJ1-3
v_gene: TRBV19
CDR3aa: CASSSLRGSGNTIYF

j_gene: TRBJ1-6
v_gene: TRBV19
CDR3aa: CASRPPTGPGSPLHF

j_gene: TRBJ1-1
v_gene: TRBV2
CDR3aa: CASSEAGAEAFF

j_gene: TRBJ2-1
v_gene: TRBV7-9
CDR3aa: CASSFHLLSNNEQFF

j_gene: TRBJ2-7
v_gene: TRBV10-2
CDR3aa: CASRVTGTYEQYF